The clone carrying this TCR beta chain was seen only a few times. V lost 0 bases, J lost 3 bases, and 7 bases stayed unmatched. The germline CDR1 and CDR2 sequences are SGHKS and YYEKEE (reference sequence). This CDR3 has 16 amino acids. This specimen belongs to a study of blood T cells in healthy people across ages. Primers used in a second PCR of roughly 7 to 12 cycles were a sample-barcoded 5' primer and a J-beta primer mix. TCRdb used MiXCR to reprocess the 5' RACE reads, holding one entry per CDR3 protein. In the table there are hundreds of thousands of distinct CDR3 sequences, over 45% of which are singletons.

The TCR comes from an older woman in good health. The sample comprised blood. The chain joins TRBV5-5 to TRBJ2-3; 7 bases are a match to TRBD1. The CDR3 coding sequence is TGTGCCAGCAGCTTGGCCGACAGGGATTGGACAGATACGCAGTATTTT. It yields the protein CASSLADRDWTDTQYF.